There are a few counts of the clone carrying this TCR beta chain. 13 Jbeta primers and 60 Vbeta primers were used for the PCR. Generated by immunoSEQ multiplex PCR, the TCRdb table keeps only in-frame clones and is missing some. The table records about 120,000 clones, 75% to 90% of them present only once. This sample stems from a study of cytomegalovirus exposure and HLA in healthy donors. Overall study: In terms of ancestry, the Caucasian-associated cluster contained roughly four fifths of the approximately 400 genotyped donors.

The TCR originated in a man younger than 45 in good health and CMV-seronegative. Material for sequencing was PBMCs.

The CDR3 nucleotides are TGCGCCAGCAGCCAAGATTGGGAACAGGCTAATGAAAAACTGTTTTTT. This sequence encodes CASSQDWEQANEKLFF. This chain links TRBV4-3 with TRBJ1-4; D might be TRBD1 (5 bases). V lost 0 bases, J lost 3 bases, and 11 bases lay in between. The CDR3 runs to 16 residues. Germline values: CDR1 LGHNA, CDR2 YSLEER.